The 28 T cell receptor beta chains given below trace back to one sample, sequenced in a study of cytomegalovirus exposure and HLA in healthy donors. The PCR had 60 Vbeta and 13 Jbeta primers. Some clones are missing from TCRdb's copy, which holds only in-frame ones; the method was immunoSEQ multiplex PCR. The table includes around 130,000 clones, 65% to 80% detected once. The sample comprised PBMCs. The receptors derive from a woman aged 18-29 years in good health and CMV-seronegative.

This rearrangement joins TRBV6-4 to TRBJ2-2, with TRBD2 matching over 12 bases. The germline V gene encodes CDR1 MRHNA and CDR2 SNTAGT. CDR3 length: 15 residues. V lost 3 bases to trimming and J lost 6 bases; unmatched junction nucleotides: 2. CDR3: CASSETSGSPGELFF. CDR3 coding DNA: TGTGCCAGCAGTGAGACTAGCGGGAGCCCCGGGGAGCTGTTTTTT.

The chain combines TRBV6-1 with TRBJ2-6, with D perhaps TRBD1 (5 bases). The length of the CDR3 is 17 residues. With 3 bases removed from V and 1 base from J, the gap between germline ends came to 13 bases. Germline lookup yields CDR1 MNHNS and CDR2 SASEGT. DNA of the CDR3: TGTGCCAGCAGTGACAGGGTCTCCCTATCTGGGGCCAACGTCCTGACTTTC. It yields the protein CASSDRVSLSGANVLTF.

The chain has TRBV5-1 and TRBJ1-2, with 7 bases fitting TRBD1. J gave up 7 bases and V 0 bases, and 6 bases lay outside the gene matches. Germline V gene lookup returns CDR1 SGHRS and CDR2 YFSETQ. The CDR3 is 14 residues long. This CDR3 reads CASSLEAGGSGYTF. The CDR3 DNA sequence: TGCGCCAGCAGCTTGGAAGCAGGGGGGAGTGGCTACACCTTC.

The chain has TRBV16 and TRBJ2-7; 7 bases are shared with TRBD2. Germline V gene data show CDR1 as KGHSY and CDR2 as FQNENV. The length of the CDR3 is 12 residues. V trimming: 10 bases; J trimming: 9 bases; junction bases outside the gene matches: 12. The DNA of the CDR3 is TGTGCCACTTCCATGAGCGGGAACGGGCAGTACTTC. Translated, it gives CATSMSGNGQYF.

The V gene is TRBV27, the J gene TRBJ2-1; 9 nucleotides match TRBD2. The junction had 6 bases not matched to a gene; V was cut back by 3 bases and J by 9 bases. The CDR3 runs 14 residues. CDR1 is MNHEY and CDR2 is SMNVEV in the germline V gene (reference sequence). CDR3 residues: CASSFSAGGVEQFF. CDR3 coding DNA: TGTGCCAGCAGTTTTTCCGCGGGAGGGGTTGAGCAGTTCTTC.

The genes are TRBV19 and TRBJ2-6; 11 nucleotides agree with TRBD2. With V trimmed by 7 bases and J by 13 bases, 12 bases remained unmatched. CDR1 is LNHDA and CDR2 is SQIVND in the germline V gene (reference sequence). This CDR3 region has 15 residues. In DNA, the CDR3 is TGTGCCAGTAAAGCCCCTAGCGGGGGGCCTTGGGTCCTGACTTTC. Translated, it gives CASKAPSGGPWVLTF.

The chain carries TRBV27 and TRBJ2-2; TRBD1 aligns across 7 bases. The CDR3 runs to 15 residues. V lost 6 bases to trimming and J lost 7 bases; unmatched junction nucleotides: 11. Germline V gene lookup returns CDR1 MNHEY and CDR2 SMNVEV (reference sequence). As DNA, the CDR3 is TGTGCCAGCAGGCTACAGGGGCCAGGGGGCGGGGAGCTGTTTTTT. The encoded protein is CASRLQGPGGGELFF.

The chain joins TRBV11-2 to TRBJ2-3; 7 bases are a match to TRBD2. CDR3 size: 16 residues. The trim removed 3 bases at V and 1 base at J, leaving 7 bases unmatched. CDR1 is SGHAT, CDR2 FQNNGV, per germline. CDR3 DNA sequence: TGTGCCAGCAGCTTTGGGAGAAGCGGGGGCACAGATACGCAGTATTTT. Its translation is CASSFGRSGGTDTQYF.

This sequence joins TRBV6-1 and TRBJ1-2, with 10 bases lining up with TRBD1. The CDR3 length is 15 residues. Germline V CDR1 and CDR2: MNHNS, SASEGT. Trimming took 7 bases from V and 4 from J; bases not matched to a gene: 9. CDR3 bases: TGTGCCAGCATTCCCCGGGACAGGGGTCCCTATGGCTACACCTTC. It yields the protein CASIPRDRGPYGYTF.

The chain couples TRBV9 to TRBJ2-2; D perhaps matches TRBD2 (5 bases). The CDR3 is 14 residues long. Trimming took 1 base from V and 2 from J, leaving 6 bases between them. Per germline, CDR1 SGDLS and CDR2 YYNGEE. The CDR3 here is CASSVSGNTGELFF. DNA of the CDR3: TGTGCCAGCAGCGTAAGCGGCAACACCGGGGAGCTGTTTTTT.

This clone was seen only a few times. The V gene is TRBV10-3, the J gene TRBJ2-3; unclear D gene. Germline values: CDR1 ENHRY, CDR2 SYGVKD. V was trimmed by 10 bases and J by 6 bases, leaving 14 bases between them. CDR3 length equals 12 residues. In DNA, the CDR3 is TGTGCCACCTCAACGCTAATGGATACGCAGTATTTT. It translates to CATSTLMDTQYF.

The chain combines TRBV29-1 with TRBJ1-1, with D hard to call. Trimming left V 4 bases short and J 1 base short, with 13 bases between. CDR1 SQVTM and CDR2 ANQGSEA come from the germline V gene. This CDR3 has 14 residues. For the CDR3, the DNA is TGCAGCGTTGCAAGAGGAGCCGGGAACACTGAAGCTTTCTTT. It is translated as CSVARGAGNTEAFF.

A few counts support this clone. This chain connects TRBV2 to TRBJ2-5; 7 nucleotides agree with TRBD2. The closer fit of TRBJ2-7 to the DNA end suggests the J call may be wrong. CDR1 is SNHLY and CDR2 is FYNNEI in the germline V gene. The CDR3 contains 16 residues. The CDR3 nucleotides are TGTGCCTTAACCCCGACCGGGAAGCGGGGAGGGTACGAGCAGTACTTC. It codes for CALTPTGKRGGYEQYF.

The chain uses TRBV15 and TRBJ2-2, with TRBD2 matching 8 bases. The CDR3 length is 14 residues. Losses at the gene ends were 0 bases for V and 8 bases for J; bases not matched to a gene: 2. Germline V CDR1 and CDR2: LNHNV, YYDKDF (reference sequence). The CDR3 nucleotides read TGTGCCACCAGCAGAGAGACGGGAGGGGGGGAGCTGTTTTTT. Encoded protein: CATSRETGGGELFF.

V and J are TRBV19 and TRBJ1-2; 8 bases match TRBD1. The V gene's germline CDR1 is LNHDA and CDR2 SQIVND (reference sequence). The V and J ends lost 3 bases and 7 bases, in that order; junction bases with no gene match: 4. The CDR3 runs 13 residues. This chain's CDR3 is CASSIPGQGGYTF. The CDR3 DNA reads TGTGCCAGTAGTATTCCCGGACAGGGTGGCTACACCTTC.

The rearrangement joins TRBV5-5 to TRBJ2-5; TRBD1 matches at 7 bases. This CDR3 is 15 amino acids long. Germline CDR1 is SGHKS and CDR2 is YYEKEE (reference sequence). V shed 2 bases, J shed 4 bases, and the junction held 8 bases outside the gene matches. In DNA, the CDR3 is TGTGCCAGCAGCTTTACCAGGGGGATAAGAGAGACCCAGTACTTC. Encoded protein: CASSFTRGIRETQYF.

The chain employs TRBV18 and TRBJ2-5; possible D gene TRBD2, 5 bases. Gene TRBJ2-7 matches the end of the DNA better, so the J call may be wrong. CDR3 length: 13 residues. Germline-derived CDR1 and CDR2 are KGHSH and LQKENI. CDR3 nucleotides: TGTGCCAGCTCCCCTCTTAAGCGGTACGAGCAGTACTTC. This sequence encodes CASSPLKRYEQYF.

The genes are TRBV2 and TRBJ2-1, with 9 bases lining up with TRBD2. The CDR3 runs 14 residues. Germline V gene lookup returns CDR1 SNHLY and CDR2 FYNNEI. J gave up 9 bases and V 7 bases, and 10 bases lay outside the gene matches. The DNA of the CDR3 is TGTGCCAGCACCGCGACTAGCGGTAGGGGTGAGCAGTTCTTC. This translates into CASTATSGRGEQFF.

The J gene is TRBJ1-2, the V gene TRBV20-1; perhaps TRBD1 as D (6 bases). Trimming removed 8 bases from V and 8 bases from J, with 15 bases in between. The CDR3 has 11 residues. The germline V gene encodes CDR1 DFQATT and CDR2 SNEGSKA (reference sequence). The CDR3: CSCARGEGYTF. CDR3 sequence (DNA): TGCAGTTGCGCCAGGGGAGAGGGCTACACCTTC.

This clone was detected only a few times. The gene calls are TRBV2 and TRBJ1-5, with 9 bases aligning to TRBD1. The CDR3 extends over 15 amino acids. Germline V gene data show CDR1 as SNHLY and CDR2 as FYNNEI. V lost 3 bases to trimming and J lost 4 bases; unmatched junction nucleotides: 4. The CDR3 region is CASSDEGTGNQPQHF. Here the CDR3 DNA reads TGTGCCAGCAGTGACGAGGGGACAGGGAATCAGCCCCAGCATTTT.

The chain carries TRBV18 and TRBJ1-1, with TRBD1 as a possible D gene (5 bases). The germline V gene has CDR1 KGHSH and CDR2 LQKENI. This CDR3 spans 14 amino acids. V lost 3 bases, J lost 10 bases, and 18 bases lay in between. This CDR3 reads CASSPVLGLDRAFF. The CDR3, as DNA: TGTGCCAGCTCACCGGTTTTGGGGCTTGATCGAGCTTTCTTT.

V gene TRBV27 combines with J gene TRBJ2-1, with D unclear. The V and J ends lost 6 bases and 10 bases respectively, with 16 bases between them. Germline CDR1 is MNHEY and CDR2 is SMNVEV (reference sequence). The CDR3 runs 13 residues. CDR3 nucleotide sequence: TGTGCCAGCAGGAGACCGAGGTCGTGGGAGCAGTTCTTC. Protein: CASRRPRSWEQFF.

The CDR3 nucleotides are TGTGCCAGCAGCTTAGGCCTAGCGGGAGGTTATGAGCAGTTCTTC. This encodes CASSLGLAGGYEQFF. This sequence joins TRBV13 and TRBJ2-1; TRBD2 matches at 11 bases. The CDR3 contains 15 residues. Trimming removed 0 bases from V and 8 bases from J; junction bases left unmatched: 3. Germline CDR1 reads PRHDT; CDR2 reads FYEKMQ (reference sequence).

This chain joins TRBV14 and TRBJ1-1; a weak D match, TRBD1 (5 bases). The CDR3 length is 13 residues. Germline CDR1 and CDR2: SGHDN and FVKESK. The V gene lost 0 bases and the J gene lost 11 bases, with 13 bases spanning the gap. CDR3 sequence reads: CASSQDGGLGAFF. CDR3 in DNA: TGTGCCAGCAGCCAAGATGGGGGGTTGGGGGCTTTCTTT.

The chain couples TRBV7-9 to TRBJ2-3; TRBD2 matches 9 bases. Per the germline V gene, CDR1 is SEHNR and CDR2 is FQNEAQ (reference sequence). V shed 5 bases, J shed 4 bases, and the junction held 4 bases outside the gene matches. The CDR3 extends over 14 amino acids. The CDR3 here is CASSSSGSADTQYF. The CDR3 region has the DNA TGTGCCAGCAGCAGTAGCGGGAGCGCAGATACGCAGTATTTT.

J is TRBJ1-4 and V is TRBV14; D remains unclear. The CDR3 is 17 amino acids. V gave up 0 bases and J gave up 0 bases, with 11 bases separating them. The germline V gene has CDR1 SGHDN and CDR2 FVKESK. The CDR3 DNA sequence: TGTGCCAGCAGCCAAGATCAGTGGAGTGCAACTAATGAAAAACTGTTTTTT. It codes for CASSQDQWSATNEKLFF.

The rearrangement uses TRBV30 and TRBJ1-5; D might be TRBD1 (6 bases). The CDR3 covers 18 residues. CDR1 is GTSNPN and CDR2 is SVGIG in the germline V gene (reference sequence). Trimming cost V 2 bases and J 9 bases, with 29 bases left between them. The CDR3 DNA sequence: TGTGCCTGGAGTTCCAGTTTGTCCGGGACGACAGGCCAAAGGCCCCAGCATTTT. This sequence encodes CAWSSSLSGTTGQRPQHF.

The chain carries TRBV7-9 and TRBJ2-7, with 8 bases fitting TRBD1. The CDR3 is 13 amino acids. Looked up from germline, CDR1 is SEHNR and CDR2 is FQNEAQ (reference sequence). The V segment lost 5 bases and the J segment 5 bases; nucleotides outside the gene matches: 5. CDR3 DNA: TGTGCCAGCAGCCCCAAGACAGGGGACGAGCAGTACTTC. Protein: CASSPKTGDEQYF.